This T cell receptor beta chain was retrieved from a study of tumor and adjacent non-tumor tissue in lung cancer. Trimming cost V 10 bases and J 3 bases, with 20 bases left between them. This CDR3 comprises 15 residues. A modified ARM-PCR protocol with three rounds of nested PCR amplified TCRbeta. MiXCR, run by TCRdb on the multiplex PCR reads, gives a single entry per CDR3 protein. The data contain some 100,000 distinct CDR3 sequences, about 60% of them singletons. This clonotype was observed many times. RNA was extracted from bulk tissue without any cell sorting. More than 3 cm separated this lung sample from the edge of the tumor.

The chain has TRBV12-3 or TRBV12-4 and TRBJ2-3; the D call may be TRBD1 or TRBD2 (5 bases each). The TCR sequence derives from a man younger than 40 with non-small cell lung cancer. Sequencing used distant non-tumor lung tissue. The CDR3: CATNRGTVGTDTQYF. DNA for the CDR3: TGTGCCACAAACCGAGGGACGGTGGGTACAGATACGCAGTATTTT.